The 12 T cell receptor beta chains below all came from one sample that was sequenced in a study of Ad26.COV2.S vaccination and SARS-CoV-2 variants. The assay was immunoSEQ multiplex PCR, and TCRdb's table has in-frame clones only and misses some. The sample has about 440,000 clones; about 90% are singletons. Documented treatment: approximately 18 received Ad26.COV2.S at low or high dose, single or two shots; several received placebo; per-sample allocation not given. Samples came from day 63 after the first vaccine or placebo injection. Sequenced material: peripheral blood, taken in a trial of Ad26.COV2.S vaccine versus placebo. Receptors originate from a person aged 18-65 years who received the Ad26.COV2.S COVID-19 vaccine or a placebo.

CDR3 in DNA: TGTGCCAGCAGCCCCCTCACCAGGATTCCCGAGCAGTACTTC. This translates into CASSPLTRIPEQYF. The chain uses TRBV6-4 and TRBJ2-7; D not resolved. Trimming cost V 6 bases and J 6 bases, with 18 bases left between them. CDR1 and CDR2 from the germline V gene are MRHNA and SNTAGT. CDR3 size: 14 residues.

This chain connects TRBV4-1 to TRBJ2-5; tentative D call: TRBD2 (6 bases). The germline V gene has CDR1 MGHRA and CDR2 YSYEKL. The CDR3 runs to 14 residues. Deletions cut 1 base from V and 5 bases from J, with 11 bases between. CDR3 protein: CASSQATSFETQYF. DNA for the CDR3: TGCGCCAGCAGCCAAGCTACTAGCTTTGAGACCCAGTACTTC.

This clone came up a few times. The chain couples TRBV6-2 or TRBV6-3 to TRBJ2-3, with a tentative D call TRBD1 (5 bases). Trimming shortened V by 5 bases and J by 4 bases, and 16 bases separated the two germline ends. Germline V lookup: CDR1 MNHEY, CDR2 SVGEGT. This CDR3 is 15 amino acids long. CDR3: CASSTDTLQADTQYF. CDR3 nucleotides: TGTGCCAGCAGTACGGACACTTTACAGGCAGATACGCAGTATTTT.

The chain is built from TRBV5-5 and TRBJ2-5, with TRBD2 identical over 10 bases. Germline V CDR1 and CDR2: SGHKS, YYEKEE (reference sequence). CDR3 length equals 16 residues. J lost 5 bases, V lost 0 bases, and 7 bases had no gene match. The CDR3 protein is CASSLGLAGVLETQYF. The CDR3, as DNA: TGTGCCAGCAGCTTGGGCCTAGCGGGAGTCCTGGAGACCCAGTACTTC.

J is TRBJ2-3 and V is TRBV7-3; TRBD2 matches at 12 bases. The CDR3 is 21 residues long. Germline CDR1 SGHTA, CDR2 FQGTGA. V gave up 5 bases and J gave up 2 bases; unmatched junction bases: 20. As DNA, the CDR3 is TGTGCCAGCAGCGCTTCAATACTAGCGGGAGGACACCTTCCCTCCACAGATACGCAGTATTTT. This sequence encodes CASSASILAGGHLPSTDTQYF.

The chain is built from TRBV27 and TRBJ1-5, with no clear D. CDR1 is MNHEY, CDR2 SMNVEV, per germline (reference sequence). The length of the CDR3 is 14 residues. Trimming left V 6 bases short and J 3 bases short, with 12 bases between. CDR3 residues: CASSRLGFNQPQHF. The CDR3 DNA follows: TGTGCCAGCAGCCGACTAGGCTTCAATCAGCCCCAGCATTTT.

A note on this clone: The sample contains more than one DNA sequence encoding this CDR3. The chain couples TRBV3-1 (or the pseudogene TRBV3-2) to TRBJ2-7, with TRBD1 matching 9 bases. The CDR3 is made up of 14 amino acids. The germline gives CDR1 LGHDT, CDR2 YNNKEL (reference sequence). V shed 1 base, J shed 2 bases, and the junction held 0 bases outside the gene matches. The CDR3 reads CASSQGTGAYEQYF. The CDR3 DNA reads TGTGCCAGCAGCCAAGGGACAGGGGCCTACGAGCAGTACTTC.

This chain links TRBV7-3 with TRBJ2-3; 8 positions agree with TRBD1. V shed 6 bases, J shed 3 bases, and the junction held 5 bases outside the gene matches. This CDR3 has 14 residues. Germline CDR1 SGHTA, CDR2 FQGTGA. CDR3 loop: CASRAGGATDTQYF. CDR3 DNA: TGTGCCAGCAGGGCAGGGGGCGCGACAGATACGCAGTATTTT.

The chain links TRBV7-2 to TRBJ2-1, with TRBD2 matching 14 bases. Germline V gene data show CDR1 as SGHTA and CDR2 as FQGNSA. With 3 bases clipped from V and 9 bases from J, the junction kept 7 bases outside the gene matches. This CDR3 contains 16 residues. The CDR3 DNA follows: TGTGCCAGCAGCTTGACGGGACTAGCGGGAGTCCGTGAGCAGTTCTTC. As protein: CASSLTGLAGVREQFF.

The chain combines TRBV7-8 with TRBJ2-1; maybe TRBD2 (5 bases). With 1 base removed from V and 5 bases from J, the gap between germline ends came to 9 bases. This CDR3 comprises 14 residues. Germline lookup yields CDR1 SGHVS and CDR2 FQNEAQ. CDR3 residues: CASSLGLPDNEQFF. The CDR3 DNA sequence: TGTGCCAGCAGCTTAGGACTACCAGACAATGAGCAGTTCTTC.

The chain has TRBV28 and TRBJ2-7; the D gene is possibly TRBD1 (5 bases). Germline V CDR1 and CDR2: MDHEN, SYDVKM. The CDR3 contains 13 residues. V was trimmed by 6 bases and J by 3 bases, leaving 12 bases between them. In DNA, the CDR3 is TGTGCCAGCAGCTACTCCCAGGGCTACGAGCAGTACTTC. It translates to CASSYSQGYEQYF.

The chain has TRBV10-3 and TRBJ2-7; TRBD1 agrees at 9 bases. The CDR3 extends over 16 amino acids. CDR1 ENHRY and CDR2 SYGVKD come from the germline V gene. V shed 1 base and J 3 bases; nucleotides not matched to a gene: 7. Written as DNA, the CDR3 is TGTGCCATCAGTGAGTACGCGGGACAGGGCCTCTACGAGCAGTACTTC. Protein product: CAISEYAGQGLYEQYF.